What follows are 22 T cell receptor beta chains derived from one specimen sequenced in a study of CD8 T cells in ankylosing spondylitis. Findings and limits, study-wide: A TCR beta motif of eight or nine highly homologous variants seemed to mark ankylosing spondylitis blood.

TCRdb passed the 5' RACE reads through MiXCR, listing each CDR3 protein once. This table holds more than 500,000 distinct CDR3 sequences, about 5% found once. No cognate antigen is known for these TCRs. What was sequenced was blood, either unsorted or a sorted T cell fraction (not recorded which). Receptors originate from a male donor with ankylosing spondylitis.

At least ten counts were recorded for this clonotype. In DNA form, the CDR3 reads TGCGCCAGCAGCTTTTACAGCACCGGGGAGCTGTTTTTT. Amino acid sequence: CASSFYSTGELFF. The genes are TRBV5-1 and TRBJ2-2; no clear D. The CDR3 extends over 13 amino acids. V was shortened by 2 bases and J by 4 bases, with 6 bases between the two germline ends. Looked up from germline, CDR1 is SGHRS and CDR2 is YFSETQ.

This clonotype appeared many times. J is TRBJ2-1 and V is TRBV5-1; the match to TRBD2 covers 8 bases. The V and J ends lost 0 bases and 10 bases, in that order; junction bases with no gene match: 3. This CDR3 spans 13 amino acids. Germline V gene lookup returns CDR1 SGHRS and CDR2 YFSETQ. CDR3 protein: CASSLGLATEQFF. The CDR3 nucleotides are TGCGCCAGCAGCTTGGGACTAGCGACCGAGCAGTTCTTC.

This clonotype was observed at least ten times. The genes are TRBV5-1 and TRBJ1-4, with 9 bases aligning to TRBD1. Germline trimming cut 0 bases from V and 8 bases from J; bases unmatched to any gene: 5. There are 15 residues in the CDR3. Germline CDR1 reads SGHRS; CDR2 reads YFSETQ. The CDR3 sequence is CASSLGDREHEKLFF. The CDR3, as DNA: TGCGCCAGCAGCTTGGGGGACAGGGAACACGAAAAACTGTTTTTT.

This clonotype was recorded many times. The chain employs TRBV4-1 and TRBJ2-2, with D unclear. V was cut by 1 base and J by 0 bases, with 6 bases left in between. In germline, CDR1 is MGHRA, CDR2 YSYEKL. CDR3 length: 15 residues. This chain's CDR3 is CASSQGPSNTGELFF. CDR3 DNA: TGCGCCAGCAGCCAAGGGCCGTCGAACACCGGGGAGCTGTTTTTT.

This clonotype was seen repeatedly, ten times or more. The chain joins TRBV24-1 to TRBJ2-1; 10 nucleotides line up with TRBD2. Germline V lookup: CDR1 KGHDR, CDR2 SFDVKD. V trimming: 3 bases; J trimming: 5 bases; junction bases outside the gene matches: 6. The CDR3 consists of 16 residues. The CDR3 DNA is TGTGCCACCAGTGATCCGGAACTAGCGGGGAACAATGAGCAGTTCTTC. Translating it yields CATSDPELAGNNEQFF.

This clonotype showed up many times. The rearrangement links TRBV7-3 to TRBJ1-3; 8 bases map to TRBD1. The CDR3 covers 12 residues. Germline V gene sequence: CDR1 SGHTA, CDR2 FQGTGA. CDR3 loop: CGDRNSGNTIYF. Written as DNA, the CDR3 is TGTGGGGACAGGAACTCTGGAAACACCATATATTTT.

This clonotype showed up many times. V and J are TRBV7-9 and TRBJ2-7; the match to TRBD1 covers 12 bases. V trimming: 4 bases; J trimming: 3 bases; junction bases outside the gene matches: 7. CDR1 and CDR2 from the germline V gene are SEHNR and FQNEAQ (reference sequence). This CDR3 comprises 16 residues. CDR3 sequence reads: CASSSGTGGFFYEQYF. As DNA, the CDR3 is TGTGCCAGCAGCTCCGGGACAGGGGGCTTTTTCTACGAGCAGTACTTC.

Details on this clonotype: The conserved phenylalanine or tryptophan normally closing the CDR3 is absent here, so this likely arose from a read error. The chain combines TRBV12-3 or TRBV12-4 with TRBJ2-7, with a tentative D call TRBD1 (6 bases). The CDR3 loop spans 12 amino acids. Deletions cut 4 bases from V and 5 bases from J, with 9 bases between. CDR3 coding DNA: TGTGCCAGCAGTTCCAGGGGAAACGAGCAGTACATC. Its protein is CASSSRGNEQYI.

This clonotype was detected ten times or more. The V and J genes are TRBV4-1 and TRBJ2-1; a weak D match, TRBD2 (6 bases). V lost 3 bases and J lost 5, with 20 bases in between. Germline V gene lookup returns CDR1 MGHRA and CDR2 YSYEKL. The CDR3 is 17 amino acids. CDR3 nucleotides: TGCGCCAGCAGCCAGGGAAGAGGGAGGACCCGTAACAATGAGCAGTTCTTC. Its translation is CASSQGRGRTRNNEQFF.

This clonotype was seen at least ten times. The CDR3 loop is CSALPGLFEAFF. CDR3 DNA: TGCAGTGCCCTGCCGGGCCTCTTTGAAGCTTTCTTT. This chain uses TRBV20-1 with TRBJ1-1, with unresolved D. V dropped 6 bases and J dropped 7 bases, with 15 bases sitting between them. Germline loops: CDR1 DFQATT, CDR2 SNEGSKA (reference sequence). The CDR3 is made up of 12 amino acids.

This clonotype was recorded many times. The V call is TRBV7-9, the J call TRBJ2-5, with D possibly matching TRBD1 (6 bases). Germline loops: CDR1 SEHNR, CDR2 FQNEAQ (reference sequence). This CDR3 spans 13 amino acids. With 4 bases removed from V and 9 bases from J, the gap between germline ends came to 15 bases. CDR3 amino acids: CASSSWTDWSQYF. The CDR3 DNA sequence: TGTGCCAGCAGCTCTTGGACAGACTGGTCCCAGTACTTC.

V and J are TRBV27 and TRBJ1-2; D gene unclear. V lost 3 bases and J 4 bases, leaving 9 bases between the germline ends. This CDR3 has 13 residues. Per germline, CDR1 MNHEY and CDR2 SMNVEV (reference sequence). The CDR3 protein is CASSFAGSYGYTF. DNA for the CDR3: TGTGCCAGCAGTTTTGCGGGTAGCTATGGCTACACCTTC.

This clonotype was detected many times. The V gene is TRBV7-2, the J gene TRBJ2-2; TRBD2 matches at 10 bases. CDR1 is SGHTA and CDR2 is FQGNSA in the germline V gene. V trimming: 2 bases; J trimming: 7 bases; junction bases outside the gene matches: 4. CDR3 length: 15 residues. The chain's CDR3 is CASSLTLAGIGELFF. The CDR3 coding sequence is TGTGCCAGCAGCTTAACACTAGCGGGGATCGGGGAGCTGTTTTTT.

At least ten counts were recorded for this clonotype. The chain links TRBV12-3 or TRBV12-4 to TRBJ2-7; no clear D. The CDR3 has 13 amino acids. V gave up 5 bases and J gave up 3 bases, with 11 bases separating them. CDR3 loop: CASSTTDDYEQYF. CDR3 bases: TGTGCCAGCAGTACGACGGATGACTACGAGCAGTACTTC.

This clonotype was seen at least ten times. The CDR3 reads CAISEQGVSTSVETQYF. CDR3 nucleotides: TGTGCCATCAGTGAACAGGGGGTGTCTACTTCGGTAGAGACCCAGTACTTC. The chain is built from TRBV10-3 and TRBJ2-5; 8 nucleotides align to TRBD1. The germline V gene has CDR1 ENHRY and CDR2 SYGVKD. The V gene end was trimmed by 3 bases and the J gene end by 4 bases; junction bases not matched to a gene: 13. This CDR3 spans 17 amino acids.

This clonotype was observed at least ten times. The chain recombines TRBV7-2 with TRBJ2-7; 15 bases are shared with TRBD2. The J segment lost 6 bases and the V segment lost 2 bases, leaving 2 bases of the junction unmatched. Germline V gives CDR1 SGHTA, CDR2 FQGNSA. The CDR3 runs to 15 residues. The CDR3 sequence: CASSLMGLAGGEQYF. The DNA for the CDR3 is TGTGCCAGCAGCTTAATGGGACTAGCGGGAGGCGAGCAGTACTTC.

This chain connects TRBV7-2 to TRBJ2-2; 9 bases are a match to TRBD2. The germline CDR1 and CDR2 sequences are SGHTA and FQGNSA. This CDR3 spans 15 amino acids. V gave up 3 bases and J gave up 3 bases; unmatched junction bases: 2. This chain's CDR3 is CASSFTSGYTGELFF. The CDR3 DNA reads as TGTGCCAGCAGCTTTACTAGCGGGTACACCGGGGAGCTGTTTTTT. Full variable domain (remainder filled in from reference TRBV7-2 and TRBJ2-2): GAGVSQSPSNKVTEKGKDVELRCDPISGHTALYWYRQSLGQGLEFLIYFQGNSAPDKSGLPSDRFSAERTGGSVSTLTIQRTQQEDSAVYLCASSFTSGYTGELFFGEGSRLTVL.

This clonotype was seen ten or more times. V is TRBV7-2 and J is TRBJ2-5; D not resolved. CDR3 length equals 15 residues. Germline V gives CDR1 SGHTA, CDR2 FQGNSA. Trimming left V 1 base short and J 9 bases short, with 18 bases between. For the CDR3, the DNA is TGTGCCAGCAGCTTAGTCGGTCAACCTGGATCGTCCCAGTACTTC. Protein: CASSLVGQPGSSQYF.

In this sample, this clonotype turned up many times. This rearrangement joins TRBV6-1 to TRBJ1-1; D uncertain. The CDR3 covers 13 residues. Germline V gene data show CDR1 as MNHNS and CDR2 as SASEGT. V lost 7 bases to trimming and J lost 1 base, with 10 bases between them. Written as DNA, the CDR3 is TGTGCCAGCATTGGGATTTCGAACACTGAAGCTTTCTTT. Translated, it gives CASIGISNTEAFF.

A few counts support this clonotype. The V and J genes are TRBV24-1 and TRBJ2-7, with D perhaps matching TRBD2 (6 bases). Germline CDR1 KGHDR, CDR2 SFDVKD. The CDR3 extends over 14 amino acids. V gave up 4 bases and J gave up 2 bases, with 11 bases separating them. CDR3 sequence reads: CATSEAGRPYEQYF. The CDR3 DNA is TGTGCCACCAGTGAAGCGGGCCGCCCCTACGAGCAGTACTTC.

There are many counts of this clonotype. The rearrangement joins TRBV29-1 to TRBJ1-4, with D maybe TRBD1 (6 bases). This CDR3 contains 14 residues. Germline assignment: CDR1 SQVTM and CDR2 ANQGSEA. The germline V and J ends were trimmed by 4 bases and 8 bases, with 17 bases remaining between them. The CDR3 bases are TGCAGCGTTGTATCCGGCAGGGGAGACGAAAAACTGTTTTTT. Protein: CSVVSGRGDEKLFF.

There are many counts of this clonotype. The chain recombines TRBV4-3 with TRBJ2-1, with TRBD2 as a possible D gene (5 bases). The length of the CDR3 is 15 residues. Germline CDR1 and CDR2: LGHNA and YSLEER. V lost 4 bases and J lost 2, with 12 bases in between. The CDR3 DNA reads as TGCGCCAGCAGCCGAGGACTTTCCCCCTACAATGAGCAGTTCTTC. As protein: CASSRGLSPYNEQFF.